Sequencing of this T cell receptor beta chain was carried out in a study of control samples from healthy donors and cancer patients. This clone has just a few counts. Sequenced by immunoSEQ multiplex PCR; TCRdb stores in-frame clones only, minus some. This sample has over 100,000 clones; around 88% occur once, and the top ten carry roughly 15%. The CDR3 has 16 residues. The chain has TRBV21-1 and TRBJ1-5; TRBD1, the table's D call, was not compared with the DNA. TRBV21-1 is termed a pseudogene. The sequencing input was blood. This TCR was sampled from a woman aged 45-65 years in good health. CDR3 sequence (DNA): TGTGCCAGCAGCAACCGGGACAGGGGCATTAATCAGCCCCAGCATTTT. Translated, it gives CASSNRDRGINQPQHF.